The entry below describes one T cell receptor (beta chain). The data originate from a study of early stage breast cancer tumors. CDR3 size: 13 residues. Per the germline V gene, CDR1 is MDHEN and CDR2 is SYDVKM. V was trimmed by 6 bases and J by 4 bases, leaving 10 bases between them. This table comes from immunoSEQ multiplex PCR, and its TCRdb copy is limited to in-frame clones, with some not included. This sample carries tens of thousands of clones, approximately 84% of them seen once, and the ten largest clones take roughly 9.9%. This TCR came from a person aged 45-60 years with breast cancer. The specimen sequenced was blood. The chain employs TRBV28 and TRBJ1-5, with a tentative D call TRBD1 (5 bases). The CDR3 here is CASRRQGNQPQHF. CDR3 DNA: TGTGCCAGCAGGAGGCAGGGTAATCAGCCCCAGCATTTT. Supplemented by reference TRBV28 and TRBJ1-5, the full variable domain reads DVKVTQSSRYLVKRTGEKVFLECVQDMDHENMFWYRQDPGLGLRLIYFSYDVKMKEKGDIPEGYSVSREKKERFSLILESASTNQTSMYLCASRRQGNQPQHFGDGTRLSIL.